The T cell receptor beta chain under discussion was sequenced for a study of blood T cell repertoires in COVID-19. Germline assignment: CDR1 MNHEY and CDR2 SMNVEV (reference sequence). This CDR3 region has 13 residues. Deletions cut 5 bases from V and 11 bases from J, with 15 bases between. TCRdb's copy holds only in-frame clones and misses some; the assay was immunoSEQ multiplex PCR. The data hold about 260,000 clones, with roughly 79% observed a single time. The TCR originated in a woman at least 80 years old with acute or convalescent COVID-19. Specimen: peripheral blood. The rearrangement uses TRBV27 and TRBJ1-4; TRBD1 is a possible D gene (5 bases). CDR3 sequence (DNA): TGTGCCAGCAGTCCTCTTACAGGTGGGAAACTGTTTTTT. This gives the protein CASSPLTGGKLFF.